These 31 T cell receptor beta chains were all obtained from the same sample, sequenced in a study of T cell responses to AZD1222 COVID-19 vaccine. Clones were read by immunoSEQ multiplex PCR, and TCRdb kept only the in-frame ones, dropping some. Of around 120,000 clones listed, around 90% are singletons. The source was peripheral blood, collected on day 0 of MenACWY control vaccination. The receptor set was obtained from an adult in good health.

The V and J genes are TRBV6-5 and TRBJ2-1, with 9 bases lining up with TRBD2. This CDR3 has 14 amino acids. V lost 8 bases and J lost 8; bases outside the gene matches: 10. Germline assignment: CDR1 MNHEY and CDR2 SVGAGI. CDR3 residues: CASLAGADLHEQFF. CDR3 in DNA: TGTGCCAGCTTAGCGGGAGCTGATCTACATGAGCAGTTCTTC.

This clone has just one count. V and J are TRBV6-1 and TRBJ2-7; D remains unclear. Germline-derived CDR1 and CDR2 are MNHNS and SASEGT. There are 13 residues in the CDR3. V lost 0 bases to trimming and J lost 1 base, with 4 bases between them. The CDR3 region has the DNA TGTGCCAGCAGTGAAGCAAGTTCCTACGAGCAGTACTTC. Amino acids: CASSEASSYEQYF.

The gene calls are TRBV2 and TRBJ2-7; D gene ambiguous. Germline CDR1 is SNHLY and CDR2 is FYNNEI. The CDR3 consists of 16 residues. V lost 7 bases to trimming and J lost 4 bases, with 23 bases between them. CDR3 nucleotides: TGTGCCAGCACCCGCGTGAGAGCTAATGGTCCATACGAGCAGTACTTC. It translates to CASTRVRANGPYEQYF. The full variable domain, rest sourced from reference TRBV2 and TRBJ2-7, is EPEVTQTPSHQVTQMGQEVILRCVPISNHLYFYWYRQILGQKVEFLVSFYNNEISEKSEIFDDQFSVERPDGSNFTLKIRSTKLEDSAMYFCASTRVRANGPYEQYFGPGTRLTVT.

The chain recombines TRBV19 with TRBJ2-4; 14 nucleotides match TRBD2. V lost 3 bases and J lost 6; bases outside the gene matches: 16. Germline CDR1 reads LNHDA; CDR2 reads SQIVND (reference sequence). The CDR3 is 20 amino acids. As DNA, the CDR3 is TGTGCCAGTAGTATCAGACTAGCGGGAGGGCAAATGGAGAGGGGAAACATTCAGTACTTC. This sequence encodes CASSIRLAGGQMERGNIQYF.

The gene calls are TRBV29-1 and TRBJ2-5; tentatively, D is TRBD2 (5 bases). CDR1 and CDR2 from the germline V gene are SQVTM and ANQGSEA. V lost 4 bases, J lost 2 bases, and 14 bases lay in between. The CDR3 length is 14 residues. CDR3 sequence reads: CSVVQRKAQETQYF. Written as DNA, the CDR3 is TGCAGCGTTGTACAGCGGAAGGCACAAGAGACCCAGTACTTC.

V gene TRBV10-3 combines with J gene TRBJ2-4; D is undetermined. Deletions cut 0 bases from V and 0 bases from J, with 6 bases between. This CDR3 contains 15 residues. Per the germline V gene, CDR1 is ENHRY and CDR2 is SYGVKD. CDR3 sequence: CAISESTIAKNIQYF. The CDR3 DNA sequence: TGTGCCATCAGTGAGTCGACAATAGCCAAAAACATTCAGTACTTC.

The chain carries TRBV7-7 and TRBJ2-2; tentatively, D is TRBD2 (6 bases). In germline, CDR1 is SSHAT, CDR2 FNYEAQ (reference sequence). The CDR3 loop spans 13 amino acids. V was shortened by 5 bases and J by 6 bases, with 10 bases between the two germline ends. This CDR3 reads CASSIGGPGELFF. The CDR3, as DNA: TGTGCCAGCAGCATAGGAGGGCCCGGGGAGCTGTTTTTT.

The rearrangement links TRBV7-8 to TRBJ1-5; 8 bases line up with TRBD1. Looked up from germline, CDR1 is SGHVS and CDR2 is FQNEAQ. The junction had 10 bases not matched to a gene; V was cut back by 0 bases and J by 9 bases. This CDR3 contains 16 residues. The CDR3 DNA is TGTGCCAGCAGCTTAGCGTCCGACAGGGGACTTCGGCCCCAGCATTTT. Protein: CASSLASDRGLRPQHF. Based on the CDR3 plus reference TRBV7-8 and TRBJ1-5, the full variable domain is GAGVSQSPRYKVAKRGQDVALRCDPISGHVSLFWYQQALGQGPEFLTYFQNEAQLDKSGLPSDRFFAERPEGSVSTLKIQRTQQEDSAVYLCASSLASDRGLRPQHFGDGTRLSIL.

The V call is TRBV27, the J call TRBJ2-7; D tentatively reads TRBD1 or TRBD2 (6 bases each). Germline CDR1 reads MNHEY; CDR2 reads SMNVEV (reference sequence). The CDR3 runs to 15 residues. Trimming removed 6 bases from V and 1 base from J, with 16 bases in between. CDR3 nucleotide sequence: TGTGCCAGCAGGGCCAGTGAAGGGGGGTCCTACGAGCAGTACTTC. It yields the protein CASRASEGGSYEQYF.

The V call is TRBV27, the J call TRBJ1-6, with D possibly being TRBD1 (5 bases). The CDR3 is made up of 15 amino acids. Germline loops: CDR1 MNHEY, CDR2 SMNVEV (reference sequence). Trimming took off 3 bases at V and 4 bases at J, with 10 bases between the two ends. The CDR3 DNA follows: TGTGCCAGCAGTTTTAGAGGGGATTATAATTCACCCCTCCACTTT. Translating gives CASSFRGDYNSPLHF.

The rearrangement links TRBV29-1 to TRBJ2-4; D might be TRBD2 (5 bases). V was pared by 7 bases and J by 2 bases, with 21 bases between. Per the germline V gene, CDR1 is SQVTM and CDR2 is ANQGSEA. The CDR3 is 16 amino acids. The CDR3 reads CSATTVVGSTKNIQYF. The DNA for the CDR3 is TGCAGCGCTACTACCGTGGTGGGGAGTACCAAAAACATTCAGTACTTC.

J is TRBJ1-5 and V is TRBV2; TRBD1 aligns across 9 bases. With 6 bases clipped from V and 5 bases from J, the junction kept 2 bases outside the gene matches. CDR3 length: 13 amino acids. CDR1 is SNHLY and CDR2 is FYNNEI in the germline V gene. CDR3: CASRGDRDQPQHF. The CDR3 nucleotides are TGTGCCAGCAGGGGGGACAGGGATCAGCCCCAGCATTTT.

The rearrangement joins TRBV10-3 to TRBJ1-4; unclear D gene. The CDR3 spans 13 residues. Per the germline V gene, CDR1 is ENHRY and CDR2 is SYGVKD. Trimming shortened V by 0 bases and J by 13 bases, and 12 bases separated the two germline ends. CDR3 nucleotides: TGTGCCATCAGTGAGTCGTCAGCCCGGGGACTGTTTTTT. This gives the protein CAISESSARGLFF.

This clone has just a few counts. The chain employs TRBV28 and TRBJ1-1, with D unresolved. The V end lost 4 bases, the J end lost 6 bases, and 6 bases lay between the germline ends. Germline CDR1 MDHEN, CDR2 SYDVKM. This CDR3 is 11 amino acids long. In DNA form, the CDR3 reads TGTGCCAGCAGTTCTCCCTCTGAAGCTTTCTTT. Encoded protein: CASSSPSEAFF.

V usage is TRBV5-1 and J usage is TRBJ1-1; D is perhaps TRBD1 (5 bases). CDR3 length: 15 residues. In germline, CDR1 is SGHRS, CDR2 YFSETQ. With 4 bases removed from V and 1 base from J, the gap between germline ends came to 14 bases. Here the CDR3 reads CASSLFDRRNTEAFF. The CDR3 nucleotides read TGCGCCAGCAGCCTATTCGACAGACGGAACACTGAAGCTTTCTTT. Supplemented by reference TRBV5-1 and TRBJ1-1, the full variable domain reads KAGVTQTPRYLIKTRGQQVTLSCSPISGHRSVSWYQQTPGQGLQFLFEYFSETQRNKGNFPGRFSGRQFSNSRSEMNVSTLELGDSALYLCASSLFDRRNTEAFFGQGTRLTVV.

To note about this clone: A junction boundary mismatches the germline segment, possibly from a read error. V usage is TRBV13 and J usage is TRBJ1-3; the D is unclear. This CDR3 is 17 amino acids long. Looked up from germline, CDR1 is PRHDT and CDR2 is FYEKMQ (reference sequence). CDR3 in amino acids: CASSLGISIFSGNTIYF. CDR3 sequence (DNA): TGTGCCAGCAGTTTAGGGATTTCTATTTTCTCTGGAAACACCATATATTTT. Full variable domain (remainder filled in from reference TRBV13 and TRBJ1-3): AAGVIQSPRHLIKEKRETATLKCYPIPRHDTVYWYQQGPGQDPQFLISFYEKMQSDKGSIPDRFSAQQFSDYHSELNMSSLELGDSALYFCASSLGISIFSGNTIYFGEGSWLTVV.

The CDR3 loop reads CASRKGADSPLHF. Here the CDR3 DNA reads TGTGCCAGCAGAAAGGGGGCGGATTCACCCCTCCACTTT. The chain combines TRBV5-5 with TRBJ1-6, with 7 bases identical to TRBD1. Germline loops: CDR1 SGHKS, CDR2 YYEKEE (reference sequence). The CDR3 has 13 amino acids. V trimming: 5 bases; J trimming: 8 bases; junction bases outside the gene matches: 4.

The rearrangement joins TRBV29-1 to TRBJ1-1; 9 nucleotides agree with TRBD1. Germline trimming cut 6 bases from V and 2 bases from J; bases unmatched to any gene: 7. The CDR3 extends over 14 amino acids. Germline lookup yields CDR1 SQVTM and CDR2 ANQGSEA. CDR3 bases: TGCAGCGTACAGGGGGCGGTACGAAACACTGAAGCTTTCTTT. It translates to CSVQGAVRNTEAFF.

The J gene is TRBJ2-3, the V gene TRBV19; 11 bases are a match to TRBD2. Germline V gene lookup returns CDR1 LNHDA and CDR2 SQIVND (reference sequence). This CDR3 contains 19 residues. V lost 0 bases and J lost 4; bases outside the gene matches: 12. CDR3 DNA: TGTGCCAGTAGTATAGAGGGCTCGATAGCGGGAGGGCCAGCAGATACGCAGTATTTT. It specifies CASSIEGSIAGGPADTQYF.

The gene calls are TRBV24-1 and TRBJ2-5, with 10 bases that match TRBD1. Germline trimming cut 3 bases from V and 5 bases from J; bases unmatched to any gene: 5. Germline values: CDR1 KGHDR, CDR2 SFDVKD. The CDR3 totals 15 residues. The CDR3 spells CATSDQDRGTETQYF. In DNA, the CDR3 is TGTGCCACCAGTGATCAGGACAGGGGGACGGAGACCCAGTACTTC.

The chain carries TRBV5-4 and TRBJ2-1, with TRBD2 matching over 13 bases. Looked up from germline, CDR1 is SGHNT and CDR2 is YYREEE (reference sequence). V lost 4 bases, J lost 7 bases, and 11 bases stayed unmatched. This CDR3 has 17 residues. The CDR3 loop is CASSVGTSGITENEQFF. CDR3 DNA sequence: TGTGCCAGCAGCGTGGGGACTAGCGGGATTACAGAGAATGAGCAGTTCTTC.

The chain is built from TRBV30 and TRBJ2-5; 11 bases are shared with TRBD2. The CDR3 is 15 residues long. The trim removed 3 bases at V and 5 bases at J, leaving 8 bases unmatched. Germline CDR1 reads GTSNPN; CDR2 reads SVGIG (reference sequence). CDR3 DNA sequence: TGTGCCTGGAGCGCTACTAGCGGGAGTTATGAGACCCAGTACTTC. Amino acids: CAWSATSGSYETQYF.

Here the CDR3 reads CASRVSSYNEQFF. The CDR3 coding sequence is TGTGCCTCGCGGGTCTCCTCCTACAATGAGCAGTTCTTC. This chain joins TRBV2 and TRBJ2-1, with a possible D match to TRBD2 (5 bases). Trimming took off 11 bases at V and 0 bases at J, with 11 bases between the two ends. The CDR3 spans 13 residues. Germline CDR1 is SNHLY and CDR2 is FYNNEI.

The V gene is TRBV30, the J gene TRBJ2-7; 7 bases fit TRBD2. V trimming: 3 bases; J trimming: 2 bases; junction bases outside the gene matches: 7. CDR3 length equals 14 residues. Germline values: CDR1 GTSNPN, CDR2 SVGIG (reference sequence). The CDR3 region has the DNA TGTGCCTGGAGCTCTGCTCTAGCGGCCTACGAGCAGTACTTC. This gives the protein CAWSSALAAYEQYF.

The V call is TRBV15, the J call TRBJ2-7; TRBD1 agrees at 7 bases. CDR3 length equals 17 residues. V trimming: 3 bases; J trimming: 0 bases; junction bases outside the gene matches: 11. CDR1 and CDR2 from the germline V gene are LNHNV and YYDKDF (reference sequence). In DNA form, the CDR3 reads TGTGCCACCAGCAGCACCCACAGGGGATACTACTCCTACGAGCAGTACTTC. Translation: CATSSTHRGYYSYEQYF.

This clone showed up just a few times. The chain carries TRBV28 and TRBJ2-7; D remains ambiguous. V was clipped by 1 base and J by 6 bases, with 13 bases between them. The CDR3 is 14 residues long. Germline CDR1 is MDHEN and CDR2 is SYDVKM. The CDR3: CASSLYRQAGEQYF. CDR3 in DNA: TGTGCCAGCAGTTTATATCGGCAGGCCGGCGAGCAGTACTTC.

CDR3 protein: CASSLEGGNTEAFF. As DNA, the CDR3 is TGTGCCAGCAGCTTAGAGGGGGGGAACACTGAAGCTTTCTTT. J is TRBJ1-1 and V is TRBV13; tentative D call: TRBD1 (6 bases). The V gene lost 1 base and the J gene lost 1 base, with 7 bases spanning the gap. This CDR3 has 14 amino acids. Looked up from germline, CDR1 is PRHDT and CDR2 is FYEKMQ (reference sequence).

This chain uses TRBV5-4 with TRBJ1-5; 10 bases map to TRBD1. The V and J ends lost 4 bases and 7 bases, in that order; junction bases with no gene match: 8. The germline gives CDR1 SGHNT, CDR2 YYREEE (reference sequence). This CDR3 has 15 amino acids. The CDR3 region has the DNA TGTGCCAGCAGCGCGGGACAGGGGTCGCAACAGCCCCAGCATTTT. This sequence encodes CASSAGQGSQQPQHF.

V and J are TRBV11-2 and TRBJ2-7, with D perhaps assigned TRBD1 or TRBD2 (5 bases each). V was cut by 4 bases and J by 2 bases, with 12 bases left in between. Germline lookup yields CDR1 SGHAT and CDR2 FQNNGV. The CDR3 extends over 14 amino acids. The DNA for the CDR3 is TGTGCCAGCAGCTCCCTGGGACGGGCCTACGAGCAGTACTTC. Its translation: CASSSLGRAYEQYF.

The chain joins TRBV24-1 to TRBJ2-1, with D uncertain. V was trimmed by 3 bases and J by 4 bases, leaving 12 bases between them. In germline, CDR1 is KGHDR, CDR2 SFDVKD. This CDR3 is built from 15 residues. The CDR3 protein is CATSDSQVSYNEQFF. CDR3 bases: TGTGCCACCAGTGATAGCCAGGTATCATACAATGAGCAGTTCTTC.

This clone has a handful of counts. The chain joins TRBV10-1 to TRBJ1-5; tentatively, D is TRBD1 (6 bases). The CDR3 contains 15 residues. V lost 4 bases and J lost 1, with 11 bases in between. Germline CDR1 reads WNHNN; CDR2 reads SYGVQD (reference sequence). CDR3 nucleotides: TGCGCCAGCAGTGCGTTCAGGGGAAGCAATCAGCCCCAGCATTTT. Residues: CASSAFRGSNQPQHF.